This T cell receptor (beta chain) was sequenced for a study of blood T cell repertoires in COVID-19. Looking at the study overall: PBMCs, B-cell-depleted T cells, or T cells provided the cDNA or gDNA that made up the material.

Per the study methods: Counts of nucleated cells, estimated from reference gene primer amplification, were obtained. Only in-frame clones appear in the TCRdb table, and some are missing; sequencing was by immunoSEQ multiplex PCR. D and trimming were read from the DNA, whereas the V and J calls and clone size are those reported in that table. The table has a few hundred thousand clones, about 85% seen once. CDR1 and CDR2 from the germline V gene are SGHTA and FQGNSA. V dropped 5 bases and J dropped 0 bases, with 8 bases sitting between them. CDR3 size: 14 residues. V is TRBV7-2 and J is TRBJ1-5; D is uncertain. The sample consisted of peripheral blood. This sequence originates from a young woman with acute or convalescent COVID-19. The DNA for the CDR3 is TGTGCCAGCAGCCCACAGTCTAGCAATCAGCCCCAGCATTTT. Translated: CASSPQSSNQPQHF.